This T cell receptor beta chain originates from a study of blood T cell repertoires in COVID-19. Looking at the study overall: From the United States, Italy and Spain came samples of acute and convalescent COVID-19. Nucleic acid was either cDNA or gDNA, and it came from T cells, B-cell-depleted T cells, or PBMCs.

Authors' data handling: Researchers report that nucleated cell counts were estimated from reference gene primer amplification. Clones were sequenced by immunoSEQ multiplex PCR, and TCRdb holds only the in-frame ones, with some missing. V, J and clone size derive from that table, while D and trimming were established from the DNA sequence. The table shows 140,000 to 150,000 clones, with 78% occurring only once. Sample: peripheral blood. The receptor comes from a woman aged 55-69 years with acute or convalescent COVID-19.

CDR3 region: CSVGEGNSNQPQHF. In DNA, the CDR3 is TGCAGCGTTGGGGAGGGGAATAGCAATCAGCCCCAGCATTTT. The chain has TRBV29-1 and TRBJ1-5; possible D gene TRBD1, 5 bases. With 4 bases removed from V and 0 bases from J, the gap between germline ends came to 10 bases. CDR3 length equals 14 residues. From germline, CDR1 is SQVTM and CDR2 ANQGSEA.